These 28 T cell receptor beta chains came from one sample sequenced in a study of T cell responses to AZD1222 COVID-19 vaccine (dated by TCRdb to the early 2020s). The sample's time point label, in plain terms: baseline before first vaccination. The method behind the library was the immunoSEQ multiplex PCR assay. The clones in this table, taken by TCRdb from immuneACCESS, are in-frame only. Not every clone is retained; where verified, under half of the shortfall comes from an unresolved V gene, and the cause of the rest is unknown. This sample gives about 100,000 clones in total; 88% of them show up just once. The ten largest clones capture around 2% of the sample. The sequencing used peripheral blood, collected on day 0 of AZD1222 vaccination. These receptors were collected from an adult in good health.

The chain couples TRBV9 to TRBJ2-1; 8 bases map to TRBD2. Germline values: CDR1 SGDLS, CDR2 YYNGEE. V trimming: 4 bases; J trimming: 9 bases; junction bases outside the gene matches: 12. The CDR3 contains 15 residues. The CDR3 DNA sequence: TGTGCCAGCAGCTTGACTAGCGACCAGAGGGGTGAGCAGTTCTTC. This translates into CASSLTSDQRGEQFF.

The chain carries TRBV7-2 and TRBJ1-3; 12 bases map to TRBD1. The CDR3 sequence is 14 residues long. V lost 5 bases to trimming and J lost 11 bases; unmatched junction nucleotides: 7. Germline V gene sequence: CDR1 SGHTA, CDR2 FQGNSA. CDR3 sequence: CASSAGTGGFAIYF. DNA of the CDR3: TGTGCCAGCAGCGCCGGGACAGGGGGCTTCGCCATATATTTT.

The gene calls are TRBV18 and TRBJ2-7; possible D gene TRBD2, 6 bases. CDR3 length: 15 amino acids. The V end was cut by 4 bases, the J end by 4 bases, with 17 bases between. The germline V gene encodes CDR1 KGHSH and CDR2 LQKENI. The CDR3 loop is CASSHSGLEGYEQYF. As DNA, the CDR3 is TGTGCCAGCTCACACTCGGGACTTGAGGGTTACGAGCAGTACTTC.

The chain links TRBV10-3 to TRBJ2-1; the D is unclear. CDR3 length: 15 amino acids. The V gene's germline CDR1 is ENHRY and CDR2 SYGVKD. V was clipped by 4 bases and J by 10 bases, with 20 bases between them. CDR3 DNA sequence: TGTGCCATCAGTGGACTTATAACCGGCCAGACGGAGCAGTTCTTC. Protein: CAISGLITGQTEQFF.

The chain uses TRBV28 and TRBJ2-7, with D hard to call. Trimming left V 6 bases short and J 4 bases short, with 13 bases between. The germline CDR1 and CDR2 sequences are MDHEN and SYDVKM. This CDR3 contains 13 residues. The CDR3, as DNA: TGTGCCAGCAGCCCCGCCGGGTCGTACGAGCAGTACTTC. Translated: CASSPAGSYEQYF.

The chain joins TRBV2 to TRBJ2-1; possibly TRBD1 for D (5 bases). The germline V and J ends were trimmed by 4 bases and 8 bases, with 9 bases remaining between them. The CDR3 is 12 amino acids. Germline loops: CDR1 SNHLY, CDR2 FYNNEI. CDR3: CASSGQFDEQFF. CDR3 DNA: TGTGCCAGCAGTGGACAGTTCGATGAGCAGTTCTTC. The entire variable domain, with the rest obtained from reference TRBV2 and TRBJ2-1, is as follows: EPEVTQTPSHQVTQMGQEVILRCVPISNHLYFYWYRQILGQKVEFLVSFYNNEISEKSEIFDDQFSVERPDGSNFTLKIRSTKLEDSAMYFCASSGQFDEQFFGPGTRLTVL.

This clone was counted once. The V and J genes are TRBV6-5 and TRBJ1-3; no clear D gene. The CDR3 totals 14 residues. Germline loops: CDR1 MNHEY, CDR2 SVGAGI. The ends were cut back, 7 bases at V and 3 bases at J, with 13 bases in the middle. The CDR3 region is CASNDSGGGNTIYF. CDR3 bases: TGTGCCAGCAATGACTCCGGAGGTGGAAACACCATATATTTT.

The chain carries TRBV27 and TRBJ2-1; 10 bases are a match to TRBD2. The germline CDR1 and CDR2 sequences are MNHEY and SMNVEV (reference sequence). The CDR3 is made up of 16 amino acids. The ends lost 0 bases at V and 10 bases at J; junction bases unmatched: 9. CDR3 nucleotide sequence: TGTGCCAGCAGTTTATCTCGACTAGCGGGTCTCTCCGAGCAGTTCTTC. It yields the protein CASSLSRLAGLSEQFF.

CDR3 protein: CASSPLSINSYNEQFF. The CDR3 DNA follows: TGTGCCAGCAGTCCACTCTCGATCAACTCCTACAATGAGCAGTTCTTC. The chain carries TRBV28 and TRBJ2-1; D remains ambiguous. Germline lookup yields CDR1 MDHEN and CDR2 SYDVKM. The CDR3 is 16 amino acids. V lost 5 bases, J lost 0 bases, and 14 bases lay in between.

J is TRBJ1-4 and V is TRBV6-5, with a weak D call TRBD1 (6 bases). CDR3 length: 15 amino acids. Trimming took off 7 bases at V and 7 bases at J, with 19 bases between the two ends. Germline assignment: CDR1 MNHEY and CDR2 SVGAGI. CDR3 loop: CASTPQGAEGEKLFF. CDR3 sequence (DNA): TGTGCCAGCACACCACAGGGCGCGGAGGGTGAAAAACTGTTTTTT.

The rearrangement uses TRBV13 and TRBJ2-3, with 14 bases aligning to TRBD2. Unmatched junction bases numbered 4, after V lost 2 bases and J lost 6 bases. Germline CDR1 is PRHDT and CDR2 is FYEKMQ (reference sequence). The CDR3 covers 16 residues. CDR3 sequence: CASSLSTSGRADTQYF. The CDR3 coding sequence is TGTGCCAGCAGCTTATCGACTAGCGGGAGGGCGGATACGCAGTATTTT.

The J gene is TRBJ1-5, the V gene TRBV28, with unresolved D. Trimming pared 5 bases from V and 1 base from J, leaving 12 bases between. CDR1 is MDHEN and CDR2 is SYDVKM in the germline V gene. The CDR3 spans 15 residues. DNA of the CDR3: TGTGCCAGCAGTCCAACCGGACTGAGCAATCAGCCCCAGCATTTT. Its translation is CASSPTGLSNQPQHF. Drawing the rest from reference TRBV28 and TRBJ1-5, the complete variable domain is DVKVTQSSRYLVKRTGEKVFLECVQDMDHENMFWYRQDPGLGLRLIYFSYDVKMKEKGDIPEGYSVSREKKERFSLILESASTNQTSMYLCASSPTGLSNQPQHFGDGTRLSIL.

The chain couples TRBV28 to TRBJ1-5; D is undetermined. Trimming pared 6 bases from V and 3 bases from J, leaving 12 bases between. There are 14 residues in the CDR3. The V gene's germline CDR1 is MDHEN and CDR2 SYDVKM. CDR3 bases: TGTGCCAGCAGGCCGGCAGGAGTCAATCAGCCCCAGCATTTT. Protein product: CASRPAGVNQPQHF. Complete variable domain (other parts from reference TRBV28 and TRBJ1-5): DVKVTQSSRYLVKRTGEKVFLECVQDMDHENMFWYRQDPGLGLRLIYFSYDVKMKEKGDIPEGYSVSREKKERFSLILESASTNQTSMYLCASRPAGVNQPQHFGDGTRLSIL.

J is TRBJ1-4 and V is TRBV2; D might be TRBD1 (6 bases). Germline V CDR1 and CDR2: SNHLY, FYNNEI. Deletions cut 5 bases from V and 7 bases from J, with 17 bases between. The CDR3 loop spans 15 amino acids. The CDR3 nucleotides are TGTGCCAGCAGTCACCTCTCTAAAGGGGGTGAAAAACTGTTTTTT. Translated: CASSHLSKGGEKLFF.

The chain couples TRBV7-2 to TRBJ2-3, with 9 positions matching TRBD2. This CDR3 spans 19 amino acids. Per the germline V gene, CDR1 is SGHTA and CDR2 is FQGNSA. Trimming removed 5 bases from V and 3 bases from J; junction bases left unmatched: 18. In DNA form, the CDR3 reads TGTGCCAGCAGCACCCTTTCGGCGGGAGGGCCCCTGGAAACAGATACGCAGTATTTT. As protein: CASSTLSAGGPLETDTQYF.

The genes are TRBV5-1 and TRBJ2-2; the D gene is possibly TRBD1 (5 bases). The V end was cut by 1 base, the J end by 2 bases, with 9 bases between. Germline-derived CDR1 and CDR2 are SGHRS and YFSETQ. The CDR3 consists of 15 residues. This chain's CDR3 is CASSLIQANTGELFF. For the CDR3, the DNA is TGCGCCAGCAGCTTGATACAGGCTAACACCGGGGAGCTGTTTTTT.

This clone is a singleton in its sample. The chain uses TRBV5-1 and TRBJ2-1, with D unresolved. Germline CDR1 is SGHRS and CDR2 is YFSETQ. The CDR3 has 15 amino acids. V lost 0 bases, J lost 2 bases, and 9 bases lay in between. The CDR3 nucleotides are TGCGCCAGCAGCTTGGGAGGAGCGCCCTACAATGAGCAGTTCTTC. Protein: CASSLGGAPYNEQFF. The entire variable domain, with the rest obtained from reference TRBV5-1 and TRBJ2-1, is as follows: KAGVTQTPRYLIKTRGQQVTLSCSPISGHRSVSWYQQTPGQGLQFLFEYFSETQRNKGNFPGRFSGRQFSNSRSEMNVSTLELGDSALYLCASSLGGAPYNEQFFGPGTRLTVL.

The rearrangement links TRBV3-1 (or the pseudogene TRBV3-2) to TRBJ1-1; no reliable D call. This CDR3 spans 16 amino acids. Deletions cut 4 bases from V and 1 base from J, with 16 bases between. Per germline, CDR1 LGHDT and CDR2 YNNKEL (reference sequence). This CDR3 reads CASSPPDGPSNTEAFF. CDR3 in DNA: TGTGCCAGCAGCCCTCCCGACGGCCCTTCGAACACTGAAGCTTTCTTT.

V usage is TRBV9 and J usage is TRBJ1-3; maybe TRBD1 (6 bases). V lost 3 bases to trimming and J lost 2 bases, with 9 bases between them. The germline CDR1 and CDR2 sequences are SGDLS and YYNGEE. The CDR3 spans 14 residues. The CDR3 here is CASSGGQPGNTIYF. CDR3 nucleotide sequence: TGTGCCAGCAGCGGCGGACAGCCTGGAAACACCATATATTTT.

The chain combines TRBV19 with TRBJ1-6; D possibly corresponds to TRBD1 (5 bases). Looked up from germline, CDR1 is LNHDA and CDR2 is SQIVND (reference sequence). There are 15 residues in the CDR3. V was clipped by 5 bases and J by 8 bases, with 16 bases between them. CDR3 DNA: TGTGCCAGTAGTCCATCTAGTGGGGGTGATTCACCCCTCCACTTT. This encodes CASSPSSGGDSPLHF. The complete variable domain, with remaining parts taken from reference TRBV19 and TRBJ1-6, reads DGGITQSPKYLFRKEGQNVTLSCEQNLNHDAMYWYRQDPGQGLRLIYYSQIVNDFQKGDIAEGYSVSREKKESFPLTVTSAQKNPTAFYLCASSPSSGGDSPLHFGNGTRLTVT.

This clone was seen a handful of times. This chain connects TRBV27 to TRBJ1-4, with no clear D. The CDR3 has 13 residues. V dropped 3 bases and J dropped 2 bases, with 4 bases sitting between them. Germline CDR1 and CDR2: MNHEY and SMNVEV (reference sequence). CDR3 residues: CASSFRTNEKLFF. The CDR3 nucleotides are TGTGCCAGCAGTTTTCGGACTAATGAAAAACTGTTTTTT.

V gene TRBV10-3 combines with J gene TRBJ2-2, with 7 bases aligning to TRBD1. Germline V gene lookup returns CDR1 ENHRY and CDR2 SYGVKD. The CDR3 is 12 amino acids. The trim removed 10 bases at V and 7 bases at J, leaving 6 bases unmatched. The CDR3: CATQQGNGELFF. In DNA form, the CDR3 reads TGTGCCACCCAACAGGGGAACGGGGAGCTGTTTTTT.

The V gene is TRBV28, the J gene TRBJ2-7; 7 bases align to TRBD2. This CDR3 is 12 amino acids long. V shed 3 bases and J 6 bases; nucleotides not matched to a gene: 2. CDR1 is MDHEN and CDR2 is SYDVKM in the germline V gene. The CDR3 loop is CASSLERGEQYF. CDR3 sequence (DNA): TGTGCCAGCAGTTTGGAGCGGGGCGAGCAGTACTTC.

The chain couples TRBV7-2 to TRBJ1-5; tentative D call: TRBD1 (5 bases). V lost 2 bases, J lost 4 bases, and 15 bases lay in between. The CDR3 totals 16 residues. Germline assignment: CDR1 SGHTA and CDR2 FQGNSA. This chain's CDR3 is CASSLLPGTQNQPQHF. Here the CDR3 DNA reads TGTGCCAGCAGCTTACTCCCTGGGACCCAAAATCAGCCCCAGCATTTT.

The V gene is TRBV30, the J gene TRBJ2-3; TRBD1 is a possible D gene (6 bases). The germline V gene has CDR1 GTSNPN and CDR2 SVGIG (reference sequence). The CDR3 has 13 residues. Trimming removed 5 bases at V and 0 bases at J, with 9 bases between. The CDR3 region has the DNA TGTGCCTGGCTTACAGGGAGCACAGATACGCAGTATTTT. Protein product: CAWLTGSTDTQYF.

The chain uses TRBV29-1 and TRBJ2-5; 9 nucleotides line up with TRBD2. From germline, CDR1 is SQVTM and CDR2 ANQGSEA. This CDR3 spans 13 amino acids. Trimming removed 7 bases from V and 3 bases from J; junction bases left unmatched: 6. CDR3 sequence: CSARLAAKETQYF. CDR3 DNA: TGCAGCGCTCGACTAGCGGCTAAAGAGACCCAGTACTTC.

The genes are TRBV7-2 and TRBJ2-1; unclear D gene. V lost 1 base, J lost 13 bases, and 11 bases lay in between. The CDR3 length is 12 residues. Germline values: CDR1 SGHTA, CDR2 FQGNSA. CDR3: CASSLETASQFF. DNA of the CDR3: TGTGCCAGCAGCTTAGAGACGGCCAGCCAGTTCTTC.

The V call is TRBV7-6, the J call TRBJ2-7, with D perhaps TRBD2 (6 bases). Germline V gene data show CDR1 as SGHVS and CDR2 as FNYEAQ. The CDR3 totals 17 residues. V was pared by 5 bases and J by 3 bases, with 23 bases between. The CDR3 sequence is CASSPTLGGNQVYEQYF. The DNA for the CDR3 is TGTGCCAGCAGCCCAACCCTGGGCGGGAATCAAGTCTACGAGCAGTACTTC.